Listed below are T cell receptor beta chains from one sample, sequenced in a study of T-cell reconstitution after alpha-beta-depleted transplantation in children. TCRdb reprocessed the PCR reads with MiXCR, giving one entry per CDR3 protein. The data contain more than 200,000 distinct CDR3 sequences, under 30% of them singletons. This specimen consisted of PBMCs, mostly from graft donor cells, obtained 360 days after TCRalphabeta/CD19-depleted stem cell transplant. These receptors were collected from a female patient aged 2-10 years who had a stem cell transplant for congenital amegakaryocytic thrombocytopenia, so the T cells may come from the graft donor. Each CDR3 is given with its conserved first and last residue. D genes are given only for firm matches. Not every row has a clone size; where given, it reads once, few, many or a size class.

NA,TRBD2,TRBV3-1,TRBJ2-2,CASSQVAGADTGELFF,TGTGCCAGCAGCCAAGTAGCGGGAGCGGACACCGGGGAGCTGTTTTTT
NA,TRBD2,TRBV13,TRBJ2-7,CASSLSGGEQYF,TGTGCCAGCAGCTTAAGCGGGGGCGAGCAGTACTTC
many,NA,TRBV21-1,TRBJ2-7,CASGSSYEQYF,TGTGCCAGCGGGAGCTCCTACGAGCAGTACTTC
NA,NA,TRBV20-1,TRBJ1-1,CSASRQSSTEAFF,TGCAGTGCAAGTCGACAGTCTAGCACTGAAGCTTTCTTT
NA,NA,TRBV6-2/TRBV6-3,TRBJ2-3,CASSSETDFTDTQYF,TGTGCCAGCAGTTCCGAAACGGACTTCACAGATACGCAGTATTTT
few,TRBD1,TRBV2,TRBJ1-2,CASSEGQSGYTF,TGTGCCAGCAGTGAGGGACAGTCGGGCTACACCTTC
NA,NA,TRBV4-2,TRBJ2-7,CASSRFRGTLVGQYF,TGTGCCAGCAGCCGTTTCCGCGGGACCCTAGTGGGGCAGTACTTC
few,NA,TRBV29-1,TRBJ2-7,CSVEADPYEQYF,TGCAGCGTTGAAGCCGATCCCTACGAGCAGTACTTC
few,TRBD2,TRBV9,TRBJ2-3,CASSRNSGRTGTDTQYF,TGTGCCAGCAGCCGAAATAGCGGGAGAACGGGCACAGATACGCAGTATTTT
NA,TRBD1,TRBV28,TRBJ2-7,CASSLKGAGEQYF,TGTGCCAGCAGTTTAAAGGGGGCCGGCGAGCAGTACTTC
many,NA,TRBV9,TRBJ2-5,CASSVSPSHGETQYF,TGTGCCAGCAGCGTATCCCCCTCGCACGGAGAGACCCAGTACTTC
NA,NA,TRBV6-2/TRBV6-3,TRBJ1-5,CASSLFDFNQPQHF,TGTGCCAGCAGTTTGTTTGATTTCAATCAGCCCCAGCATTTT
once,NA,TRBV4-1,TRBJ1-4,CASSQEAETNEKLFF,TGCGCCAGCAGCCAAGAAGCGGAGACTAATGAAAAACTGTTTTTT
few,NA,TRBV12-3/TRBV12-4,TRBJ2-7,CASSLIALPYEQYF,TGTGCCAGCAGTTTAATCGCGTTACCCTACGAGCAGTACTTC
NA,TRBD1,TRBV9,TRBJ2-2,CASSGGLWTGVPLPNTGELFF,TGTGCCAGCAGCGGAGGTCTTTGGACAGGGGTCCCACTACCGAACACCGGGGAGCTGTTTTTT
many,TRBD1,TRBV2,TRBJ2-1,CASRRAGQGHEQFF,TGTGCCAGCAGACGAGCCGGACAGGGCCATGAGCAGTTCTTC
NA,NA,TRBV5-6,TRBJ2-7,CASSWTAGEQYF,TGTGCCAGCAGCTGGACAGCTGGCGAGCAGTACTTC
NA,NA,TRBV19,TRBJ2-2,CASSIVPSETSGELFF,TGTGCCAGTAGTATAGTGCCTAGCGAGACTTCCGGGGAGCTGTTTTTT